The 18 T cell receptor beta chains below all came from one sample that was sequenced in a study of tumor and adjacent non-tumor tissue in lung cancer (dated by TCRdb to the late 2010s). Receptors were amplified or captured by multiplex PCR. Sequencing was carried out with an Illumina HiSeq 2500. Following protocols modified from ARM-PCR, the researchers constructed TCRbeta libraries through three rounds of nested PCR with primers (Table S4). The public reads were run again by TCRdb, first through fastp at Q25 and then through MiXCR, and only productive beta chains were kept. Rows are unified per CDR3 protein, each entry keeping the most common DNA and genes. This sample is represented by under 150,000 distinct CDR3 sequences; 66% of them were singletons. 15% to 20% of the sample is in the top ten clones. Bulk unsorted tissue served as the source for RNA extraction, and RNA quality was assessed using a NanoDrop ND-1000 and an Agilent 2100.

Sequenced material: lung tumor tissue. The source of these receptors is a man in his sixties with small cell lung cancer.

This rearrangement joins TRBV24-1 to TRBJ2-1, with TRBD2 identical over 11 bases. The CDR3 is made up of 16 amino acids. Germline loops: CDR1 KGHDR, CDR2 SFDVKD. The ends lost 3 bases at V and 4 bases at J; junction bases unmatched: 4. Here the CDR3 DNA reads TGTGCCACCAGTGATGCTGGGACTAGCGGTTACAATGAGCAGTTCTTC. It translates to CATSDAGTSGYNEQFF.

In the case of this clonotype: A read error is likely, as this CDR3 ends without the conserved phenylalanine or tryptophan. J is TRBJ2-7 and V is TRBV28; D gene ambiguous. CDR3 length: 16 amino acids. Germline assignment: CDR1 MDHEN and CDR2 SYDVKM. V was trimmed by 2 bases and J by 0 bases, leaving 14 bases between them. CDR3 coding DNA: TGTGCCAGCAGTTTAGTCCCTGGGATGAGCTCCTACGAGCAGTACATC. This encodes CASSLVPGMSSYEQYI.

Remarks on this clonotype: Given a much more abundant clone one base away, this may be a read error. The rearrangement links TRBV6-1 to TRBJ2-1; no clear D. Trimming cost V 8 bases and J 3 bases, with 14 bases left between them. The CDR3 loop spans 14 amino acids. Germline V gene lookup returns CDR1 MNHNS and CDR2 SASEGT. Here the CDR3 reads CASSIGSLYNEQFF. The CDR3 nucleotides read TGTGCCAGCTCCATAGGATCCCTCTACAATGAGCAGTTCTTC.

This rearrangement joins TRBV6-1 to TRBJ2-1; perhaps TRBD1 as D (5 bases). V lost 0 bases to trimming and J lost 7 bases, with 7 bases between them. CDR1 MNHNS and CDR2 SASEGT come from the germline V gene. This CDR3 spans 13 amino acids. The CDR3 loop reads CASSEAQENEQFF. CDR3 in DNA: TGTGCCAGCAGTGAAGCACAGGAGAATGAGCAGTTCTTC.

To note about this clonotype: Sequence at one end of the junction differs from germline and may be a read error. The V call is TRBV11-2, the J call TRBJ2-6, with 9 bases that match TRBD2. CDR3 length: 18 amino acids. CDR1 SGHAT and CDR2 FQNNGV come from the germline V gene. CDR3 amino acids: CDSSLVVAGASGANVLTF. Written as DNA, the CDR3 is TGTGACAGCAGCTTAGTCGTAGCGGGAGCCTCTGGGGCCAACGTCCTGACTTTC.

This clonotype was counted many times. The V call is TRBV4-1, the J call TRBJ2-4; 11 nucleotides align to TRBD1. Germline CDR1 MGHRA, CDR2 YSYEKL. The CDR3 loop spans 17 amino acids. V gave up 0 bases and J gave up 3 bases; unmatched junction bases: 4. The CDR3 sequence: CASSQDLGTGGKNIQYF. CDR3 in DNA: TGCGCCAGCAGCCAAGATCTCGGGACAGGGGGCAAAAACATTCAGTACTTC.

The rearrangement links TRBV29-1 to TRBJ2-3; D is unresolved. The CDR3 has 16 residues. V was clipped by 5 bases and J by 5 bases, with 23 bases between them. Germline V gene sequence: CDR1 SQVTM, CDR2 ANQGSEA. CDR3 sequence reads: CSVTKGAGTGGDTQYF. The CDR3 DNA reads TGCAGCGTTACAAAAGGAGCAGGTACTGGTGGAGATACGCAGTATTTT.

V usage is TRBV4-1 and J usage is TRBJ1-1; maybe TRBD1 (6 bases). This CDR3 is built from 15 residues. V was trimmed by 8 bases and J by 5 bases, leaving 21 bases between them. Germline CDR1 MGHRA, CDR2 YSYEKL. The CDR3 loop reads CASGLSYGGQTEAFF. CDR3 DNA: TGCGCCAGCGGCTTAAGTTATGGGGGGCAGACTGAAGCTTTCTTT.

This clonotype has at least ten counts. A single base separates this from a much larger clone, so it may be a read error. This chain uses TRBV11-1 with TRBJ1-6, with D possibly being TRBD1 (5 bases). The CDR3 loop spans 14 amino acids. CDR1 is SGHAT and CDR2 is FQDESV in the germline V gene (reference sequence). The CDR3 region is CASSFSGHNPPLHF. The CDR3, as DNA: TGTGCCAGCAGCTTCTCAGGACATAATCCACCCCTCCACTTT.

To note about this clonotype: Here the CDR3 omits its conserved ending phenylalanine or tryptophan, so a read error is the likely source. This sequence joins TRBV12-3 or TRBV12-4 and TRBJ2-1, with 8 bases fitting TRBD1. The J segment lost 7 bases and the V segment lost 5 bases, leaving 7 bases of the junction unmatched. The CDR3 loop spans 14 amino acids. The CDR3 protein is CASSPRTGQNEQFL. CDR3 nucleotides: TGTGCCAGCAGTCCCCGGACAGGGCAGAATGAGCAGTTCCTC.

Worth noting for this clonotype: One junction end does not reproduce the germline sequence, and a read error may be involved. The gene calls are TRBV20-1 and TRBJ1-6; 7 nucleotides align to TRBD1. Germline lookup yields CDR1 DFQATT and CDR2 SNEGSKA (reference sequence). The length of the CDR3 is 16 residues. CDR3 loop: CSASAPPGTAGSPPHF. The CDR3 coding sequence is TGCAGTGCTAGTGCCCCCCCGGGGACAGCCGGGTCACCCCCCCACTTT.

The J gene is TRBJ2-3, the V gene TRBV7-9, with D perhaps matching TRBD2 (6 bases). The germline CDR1 and CDR2 sequences are SEHNR and FQNEAQ (reference sequence). The V end lost 4 bases, the J end lost 5 bases, and 16 bases lay between the germline ends. This CDR3 is built from 15 residues. The CDR3 reads CASSSLRRAGDTQYF. DNA for the CDR3: TGTGCCAGCAGCTCCCTCCGAAGAGCGGGAGATACGCAGTATTTT.

This chain joins TRBV6-1 and TRBJ2-1; no firm D call. The CDR3 extends over 13 amino acids. Germline CDR1 is MNHNS and CDR2 is SASEGT. CDR3 DNA: TGTGTCACCCTACAGAGCTCCTACAATGAGCAGTTCTTC. Protein: CVTLQSSYNEQFF.

This chain connects TRBV5-6 to TRBJ2-2; possible D gene TRBD2, 6 bases. The V end was cut by 5 bases, the J end by 6 bases, with 17 bases between. The CDR3 is 15 residues long. Germline CDR1 and CDR2: SGHDT and YYEEEE. The CDR3 region is CASRAGLSYPGELFF. CDR3 bases: TGTGCCAGCAGGGCGGGACTCTCCTATCCCGGGGAGCTGTTTTTT.

A remark on this clonotype: One end of the junction does not line up with germline, which may come from a read error. The chain has TRBV12-3 or TRBV12-4 and TRBJ1-1; the D is unclear. CDR3 length: 14 residues. CDR3 sequence reads: CASSPYFIGTEALF. The CDR3 region has the DNA TGCGCCAGCAGTCCCTATTTCATAGGCACTGAAGCTTTATTT.

Comments on this clonotype: The CDR3 carries no conserved terminal phenylalanine or tryptophan, so it likely arises from a read error. V is TRBV5-4 and J is TRBJ2-5, with 8 bases that match TRBD2. Germline CDR1 is SGHNT and CDR2 is YYREEE (reference sequence). This CDR3 region has 16 residues. The CDR3, as DNA: TGTGCCAACAGCTTGGATCCAGCGGGAGAGGGAGAGACCCAGTACCTC. This codes for CANSLDPAGEGETQYL.

For this clonotype: The junction and the germline gene differ at one end; a read error may be behind it. The chain carries TRBV6-1 and TRBJ2-2, with 8 bases identical to TRBD1. This CDR3 comprises 13 residues. The V gene's germline CDR1 is MNHNS and CDR2 SASEGT. CDR3: CASDRGNTGEPFF. The CDR3 DNA is TGTGCCAGCGACAGGGGTAACACCGGGGAGCCGTTTTTT.

As to this clonotype: One end of the junction is discordant with germline, which a read error may explain. The chain uses TRBV5-6 and TRBJ2-7; 8 nucleotides align to TRBD1. This CDR3 comprises 13 residues. CDR1 and CDR2 (germline): SGHDT, YYEEEE. CDR3 sequence reads: CGSKLGPKQGEYF. The CDR3 coding sequence is TGTGGCAGCAAGTTGGGGCCCAAACAGGGGGAGTACTTC.